Presented here are 18 T cell receptor beta chains from one specimen sequenced in a study of blood T cell repertoires in COVID-19. Some clones are missing from TCRdb's copy, which holds only in-frame ones; the method was immunoSEQ multiplex PCR. Of about 140,000 clones listed, about 87% are singletons. The sequencing sample was made of PBMCs or T cells enriched from blood (not recorded which). These receptors came from a man aged 45-60 years in a cohort exposed to, infected with or recovered from COVID-19 (not recorded which).

The chain couples TRBV5-3 to TRBJ2-5, with TRBD1 as a possible D gene (6 bases). TRBV5-3 is treated as an ORF (open reading frame) with a function not yet certain. The germline V and J ends were trimmed by 3 bases and 3 bases, with 9 bases remaining between them. The CDR3 is 13 amino acids. This chain's CDR3 is CARSCEGEETQYF. The CDR3 DNA reads as TGTGCCAGAAGCTGCGAGGGGGAAGAGACCCAGTACTTC.

The gene calls are TRBV25-1 and TRBJ2-2; perhaps TRBD2 as D (5 bases). The CDR3 totals 14 residues. The V and J ends lost 1 base and 6 bases respectively, with 9 bases between them. Looked up from germline, CDR1 is MGHDK and CDR2 is SYGVNS. The CDR3 here is CASSEWRSSGELFF. The CDR3 coding sequence is TGTGCCAGCAGTGAATGGAGGTCTTCCGGGGAGCTGTTTTTT.

The chain recombines TRBV3-1 (or the pseudogene TRBV3-2) with TRBJ2-1; weak D call: TRBD1 (6 bases). Trimming stripped 4 bases from V and 7 bases from J, with 20 bases between. The CDR3 spans 16 residues. Germline V lookup: CDR1 LGHDT, CDR2 YNNKEL (reference sequence). The CDR3 here is CASSPPGQIGLNEQFF. CDR3 sequence (DNA): TGTGCCAGCAGCCCACCTGGACAGATCGGGTTAAATGAGCAGTTCTTC.

V is TRBV11-2 and J is TRBJ2-7, with D possibly TRBD2 on 5 matching bases. The length of the CDR3 is 13 residues. CDR1 is SGHAT and CDR2 is FQNNGV in the germline V gene. The V and J ends lost 1 base and 6 bases respectively, with 10 bases between them. CDR3 in amino acids: CASSLGARGEQYF. The CDR3 DNA is TGTGCCAGCAGCTTAGGGGCACGGGGCGAGCAGTACTTC.

This rearrangement joins TRBV5-1 to TRBJ1-1; possible D gene TRBD1, 5 bases. The CDR3 covers 15 residues. Between the trimmed V and J ends, which lost 0 bases and 5 bases, there was a span of 14 bases. Germline assignment: CDR1 SGHRS and CDR2 YFSETQ. This CDR3 reads CASSLAAAGSTEAFF. CDR3 in DNA: TGCGCCAGCAGCTTGGCCGCGGCAGGGTCTACTGAAGCTTTCTTT.

This chain connects TRBV28 to TRBJ2-3; D remains unclear. The CDR3 is 15 amino acids. The V end was cut by 5 bases, the J end by 1 base, with 13 bases between. CDR1 is MDHEN and CDR2 is SYDVKM in the germline V gene. The CDR3 bases are TGTGCCAGCAGTCCTCTCCTATTGCGCACAGATACGCAGTATTTT. Translated: CASSPLLLRTDTQYF.

The chain links TRBV6-5 to TRBJ2-5; 10 positions agree with TRBD2. The germline V gene has CDR1 MNHEY and CDR2 SVGAGI. V lost 10 bases to trimming and J lost 4 bases; unmatched junction nucleotides: 3. This CDR3 has 12 residues. CDR3 sequence: CATLAGAETQYF. DNA of the CDR3: TGTGCCACCCTAGCGGGGGCAGAGACCCAGTACTTC.

With respect to this clone: Distinct nucleotide sequences in the sample also encode this CDR3. The genes are TRBV28 and TRBJ2-3; 14 nucleotides align to TRBD2. V lost 3 bases to trimming and J lost 1 base; unmatched junction nucleotides: 0. The CDR3 contains 16 residues. CDR1 is MDHEN, CDR2 SYDVKM, per germline. CDR3 nucleotides: TGTGCCAGCAGTTTGGGACTAGCGGGAGGCACAGATACGCAGTATTTT. Translating gives CASSLGLAGGTDTQYF.

In its sample, this clone was seen a few times. The rearrangement links TRBV28 to TRBJ2-7, with 8 bases lining up with TRBD1. Germline loops: CDR1 MDHEN, CDR2 SYDVKM. V lost 5 bases to trimming and J lost 5 bases; unmatched junction nucleotides: 8. CDR3 length: 14 residues. CDR3 amino acids: CASSLRQGWDEQYF. For the CDR3, the DNA is TGTGCCAGCAGTCTTCGACAGGGGTGGGACGAGCAGTACTTC.

The chain recombines TRBV7-9 with TRBJ2-3; D remains ambiguous. CDR3 size: 12 residues. The V end lost 6 bases, the J end lost 6 bases, and 10 bases lay between the germline ends. Germline V gene data show CDR1 as SEHNR and CDR2 as FQNEAQ (reference sequence). CDR3 region: CASSLILDTQYF. The DNA for the CDR3 is TGTGCCAGCAGTCTAATCCTGGATACGCAGTATTTT.

The rearrangement uses TRBV13 and TRBJ2-2; D not certain. The CDR3 runs to 13 residues. CDR1 PRHDT and CDR2 FYEKMQ come from the germline V gene (reference sequence). The V and J ends lost 4 bases and 7 bases respectively, with 10 bases between them. The CDR3 region has the DNA TGTGCCAGCAGCTCAACCCCGAGCGGGGAGCTGTTTTTT. It specifies CASSSTPSGELFF. Full variable domain (remainder filled in from reference TRBV13 and TRBJ2-2): AAGVIQSPRHLIKEKRETATLKCYPIPRHDTVYWYQQGPGQDPQFLISFYEKMQSDKGSIPDRFSAQQFSDYHSELNMSSLELGDSALYFCASSSTPSGELFFGEGSRLTVL.

This chain uses TRBV6-6 with TRBJ2-4; possibly TRBD1 for D (5 bases). This CDR3 contains 15 residues. Per the germline V gene, CDR1 is MNHNY and CDR2 is SVGAGI (reference sequence). V shed 2 bases and J shed 0 bases, with 8 bases lying between them. CDR3 amino acids: CASSYATVAKNIQYF. As DNA, the CDR3 is TGTGCCAGCAGTTACGCGACAGTAGCCAAAAACATTCAGTACTTC.

The table lists this clone with a few counts. V is TRBV19 and J is TRBJ1-2; D perhaps matches TRBD1 (6 bases). The V gene's germline CDR1 is LNHDA and CDR2 SQIVND (reference sequence). The CDR3 is made up of 15 amino acids. The germline V and J ends were trimmed by 5 bases and 2 bases, with 15 bases remaining between them. The CDR3 protein is CASSPRGQRNYGYTF. The CDR3 region has the DNA TGTGCCAGTAGTCCCCGCGGACAGCGCAACTATGGCTACACCTTC.

V usage is TRBV10-3 and J usage is TRBJ2-2; TRBD2 agrees at 9 bases. Trimming cost V 10 bases and J 2 bases; bases outside gene matches: 8. Germline CDR1 ENHRY, CDR2 SYGVKD. CDR3 length: 15 residues. The CDR3 region is CATLTSGSNTGELFF. The CDR3 nucleotides read TGTGCCACCCTGACTAGCGGTTCTAACACCGGGGAGCTGTTTTTT.

The rearrangement uses TRBV5-5 and TRBJ1-4; 9 nucleotides line up with TRBD1. V shed 4 bases, J shed 8 bases, and the junction held 9 bases outside the gene matches. CDR3 length: 15 residues. Germline-derived CDR1 and CDR2 are SGHKS and YYEKEE (reference sequence). This CDR3 reads CASSLQGAFREKLFF. CDR3 sequence (DNA): TGTGCCAGCAGCCTACAGGGGGCCTTTCGGGAAAAACTGTTTTTT.

This clone showed up just once. The chain links TRBV7-2 to TRBJ1-2; tentative D call: TRBD1 (5 bases). This CDR3 comprises 15 residues. Germline CDR1 is SGHTA and CDR2 is FQGNSA. Trimming took 4 bases from V and 4 from J, leaving 16 bases between them. CDR3 bases: TGTGCCAGCAGCTCTCAGGGAGGGTCTGGCTATGGCTACACCTTC. It yields the protein CASSSQGGSGYGYTF.

This sequence joins TRBV3-1 (or the pseudogene TRBV3-2) and TRBJ2-5; 8 nucleotides match TRBD2. This CDR3 is 16 amino acids long. J lost 5 bases, V lost 5 bases, and 13 bases had no gene match. Germline V gives CDR1 LGHDT, CDR2 YNNKEL (reference sequence). CDR3 nucleotide sequence: TGTGCCAGCAGCGGACTACGGGAGGGGACGGGCGAGACCCAGTACTTC. It translates to CASSGLREGTGETQYF.

The chain joins TRBV29-1 to TRBJ2-5, with TRBD2 matching over 9 bases. CDR1 is SQVTM, CDR2 ANQGSEA, per germline. The junction had 15 bases not matched to a gene; V was cut back by 7 bases and J by 3 bases. The CDR3 runs 16 residues. The chain's CDR3 is CSGASYSGGPEETQYF. Written as DNA, the CDR3 is TGCAGCGGGGCGAGCTATAGCGGGGGACCAGAAGAGACCCAGTACTTC. The variable domain in full, completed from reference TRBV29-1 and TRBJ2-5, reads SAVISQKPSRDICQRGTSLTIQCQVDSQVTMMFWYRQQPGQSLTLIATANQGSEATYESGFVIDKFPISRPNLTFSTLTVSNMSPEDSSIYLCSGASYSGGPEETQYFGPGTRLLVL.